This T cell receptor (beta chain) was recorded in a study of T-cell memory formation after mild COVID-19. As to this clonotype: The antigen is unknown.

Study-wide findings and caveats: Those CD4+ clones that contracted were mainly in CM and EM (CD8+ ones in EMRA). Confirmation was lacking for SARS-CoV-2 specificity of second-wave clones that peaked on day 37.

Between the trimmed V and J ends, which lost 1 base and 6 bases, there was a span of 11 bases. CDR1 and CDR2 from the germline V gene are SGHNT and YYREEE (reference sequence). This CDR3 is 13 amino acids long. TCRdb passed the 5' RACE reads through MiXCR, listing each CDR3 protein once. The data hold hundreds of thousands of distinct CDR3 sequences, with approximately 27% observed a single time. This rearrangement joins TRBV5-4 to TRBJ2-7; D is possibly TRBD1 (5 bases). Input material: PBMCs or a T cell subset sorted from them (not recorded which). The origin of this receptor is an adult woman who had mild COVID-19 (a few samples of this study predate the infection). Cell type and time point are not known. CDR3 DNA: TGTGCCAGCAGCTTGAGGCAGGGTCGCGAGCAGTACTTC. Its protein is CASSLRQGREQYF.